This T cell receptor beta chain was captured in a study of graft-versus-host responses after intestinal transplantation. The germline gives CDR1 SNHLY, CDR2 FYNNEI. Germline trimming cut 8 bases from V and 8 bases from J; bases unmatched to any gene: 6. This CDR3 is 12 amino acids long. With respect to this clone: Its antigen remains unidentified.

Here immunoSEQ multiplex PCR was the method, and the copy in TCRdb shows in-frame clones only, minus some. Of about 99,000 clones listed, roughly 93% are singletons. The material sequenced was unstimulated CD8+ T cells sorted from spleen or lymph node cells, taken before intestinal transplant. The TCR sequence derives from a human donor who received an intestinal transplant. The chain uses TRBV2 and TRBJ1-2, with 9 bases identical to TRBD1. CDR3 in DNA: TGTGCCAGCCACAGGGGGCCGTCCGGCTACACCTTC. This sequence encodes CASHRGPSGYTF.